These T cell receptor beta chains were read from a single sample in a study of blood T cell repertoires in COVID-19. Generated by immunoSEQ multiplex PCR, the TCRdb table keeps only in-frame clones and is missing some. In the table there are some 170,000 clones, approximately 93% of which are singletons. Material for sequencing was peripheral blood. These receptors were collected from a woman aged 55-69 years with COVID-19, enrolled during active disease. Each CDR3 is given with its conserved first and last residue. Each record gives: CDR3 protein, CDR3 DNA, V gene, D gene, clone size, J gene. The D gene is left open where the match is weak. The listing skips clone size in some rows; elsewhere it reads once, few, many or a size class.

CDR3aa: CASSLQGTNNSPLHF; CDR3nt: TGTGCCAGCAGCTTACAGGGAACGAATAATTCACCCCTCCACTTT; v_gene: TRBV11-2; d_gene: NA; abundance: NA; j_gene: TRBJ1-6
CDR3aa: CASSYTTEEAYEQYF; CDR3nt: TGTGCCAGCAGTTACACCACGGAGGAAGCCTACGAGCAGTACTTC; v_gene: TRBV6-5; d_gene: NA; abundance: NA; j_gene: TRBJ2-7
CDR3aa: CASSPWGANYGYTF; CDR3nt: TGTGCCAGCAGCCCCTGGGGAGCCAACTATGGCTACACCTTC; v_gene: TRBV14; d_gene: NA; abundance: NA; j_gene: TRBJ1-2
CDR3aa: CASSPSAGANEKLFF; CDR3nt: TGTGCCAGCAGTCCCTCTGCAGGCGCTAATGAAAAACTGTTTTTT; v_gene: TRBV27; d_gene: NA; abundance: NA; j_gene: TRBJ1-4
CDR3aa: CASSQVLAGGRGEQFF; CDR3nt: TGCGCCAGCAGCCAAGTCCTAGCGGGGGGGCGAGGTGAGCAGTTCTTC; v_gene: TRBV4-3; d_gene: TRBD2; abundance: NA; j_gene: TRBJ2-1
CDR3aa: CASSLGTSGAGETQYF; CDR3nt: TGTGCCAGTAGTCTTGGGACTAGCGGGGCCGGGGAGACCCAGTACTTC; v_gene: TRBV19; d_gene: TRBD2; abundance: NA; j_gene: TRBJ2-5
CDR3aa: CASSLSGEGRIGKLFF; CDR3nt: TGTGCCAGCAGCCTTTCGGGCGAAGGGAGGATCGGAAAACTGTTTTTT; v_gene: TRBV5-5; d_gene: NA; abundance: NA; j_gene: TRBJ1-4
CDR3aa: CASSPLDRFPLEQYF; CDR3nt: TGTGCCAGCAGTCCGTTGGACAGGTTCCCTTTAGAGCAGTACTTC; v_gene: TRBV27; d_gene: TRBD1; abundance: NA; j_gene: TRBJ2-7
CDR3aa: CASSMPGVANYGYTF; CDR3nt: TGTGCCAGTAGTATGCCAGGGGTGGCCAACTATGGCTACACCTTC; v_gene: TRBV19; d_gene: NA; abundance: NA; j_gene: TRBJ1-2
CDR3aa: CSVELGRGNTEAFF; CDR3nt: TGCAGCGTTGAATTGGGGCGGGGGAACACTGAAGCTTTCTTT; v_gene: TRBV29-1; d_gene: NA; abundance: NA; j_gene: TRBJ1-1
CDR3aa: CASSSQARGYGYTF; CDR3nt: TGTGCCAGCAGCTCGCAAGCCAGGGGCTATGGCTACACCTTC; v_gene: TRBV7-2; d_gene: NA; abundance: NA; j_gene: TRBJ1-2
CDR3aa: CASSGLAGGNNEQFF; CDR3nt: TGTGCCAGCAGCGGGCTAGCGGGGGGTAACAATGAGCAGTTCTTC; v_gene: TRBV7-2; d_gene: TRBD2; abundance: NA; j_gene: TRBJ2-1
CDR3aa: CASSLVYLEKLFF; CDR3nt: TGTGCCAGCAGTTTGGTCTATTTAGAAAAACTGTTTTTT; v_gene: TRBV12-3/TRBV12-4; d_gene: NA; abundance: NA; j_gene: TRBJ1-4
CDR3aa: CAISDLADEQYF; CDR3nt: TGTGCCATCAGTGATCTAGCGGACGAGCAGTACTTC; v_gene: TRBV10-3; d_gene: TRBD2; abundance: NA; j_gene: TRBJ2-7
CDR3aa: CASSSRDRNNEQFF; CDR3nt: TGTGCCAGTAGTAGTCGGGACAGAAACAATGAGCAGTTCTTC; v_gene: TRBV19; d_gene: TRBD1; abundance: once; j_gene: TRBJ2-1
CDR3aa: CASSQGGGTTGNTIYF; CDR3nt: TGTGCCAGCAGCCAAGGAGGAGGGACGACTGGAAACACCATATATTTT; v_gene: TRBV5-4; d_gene: NA; abundance: NA; j_gene: TRBJ1-3
CDR3aa: CASSSSRGSNSPLHF; CDR3nt: TGTGCCAGCAGCTCCAGCAGGGGGTCCAATTCACCCCTCCACTTT; v_gene: TRBV7-2; d_gene: TRBD1; abundance: NA; j_gene: TRBJ1-6
CDR3aa: CASSYSAGVLNTEAFF; CDR3nt: TGTGCCAGCAGTTACTCGGCAGGGGTCTTGAACACTGAAGCTTTCTTT; v_gene: TRBV6-2/TRBV6-3; d_gene: NA; abundance: NA; j_gene: TRBJ1-1
CDR3aa: CASSQDPLAPYEQYF; CDR3nt: TGCGCCAGCAGCCAAGATCCCCTAGCCCCCTACGAGCAGTACTTC; v_gene: TRBV4-3; d_gene: NA; abundance: NA; j_gene: TRBJ2-7
CDR3aa: CASSLELYAFF; CDR3nt: TGCGCCAGCAGCTTGGAACTTTATGCTTTCTTT; v_gene: TRBV5-1; d_gene: NA; abundance: NA; j_gene: TRBJ1-1
CDR3aa: CASSQSGRRYGYTF; CDR3nt: TGCGCCAGCAGCCAGTCCGGGAGACGCTATGGCTACACCTTC; v_gene: TRBV4-1; d_gene: NA; abundance: NA; j_gene: TRBJ1-2
CDR3aa: CASSRRTAGTEAFF; CDR3nt: TGCGCCAGCAGCCGACGGACGGCAGGGACTGAAGCTTTCTTT; v_gene: TRBV5-1; d_gene: NA; abundance: NA; j_gene: TRBJ1-1
CDR3aa: CASSPQSSANTGELFF; CDR3nt: TGCGCCAGCAGCCCCCAAAGCAGCGCGAACACCGGGGAGCTGTTTTTT; v_gene: TRBV4-3; d_gene: NA; abundance: NA; j_gene: TRBJ2-2
CDR3aa: CASSEAGLGELFF; CDR3nt: TGTGCCAGCAGTGAAGCCGGTCTCGGGGAGCTGTTTTTT; v_gene: TRBV2; d_gene: NA; abundance: NA; j_gene: TRBJ2-2
CDR3aa: CASSQPKHSYNEQFF; CDR3nt: TGTGCCAGCAGCCAACCCAAGCACTCCTACAATGAGCAGTTCTTC; v_gene: TRBV14; d_gene: NA; abundance: NA; j_gene: TRBJ2-1
CDR3aa: CASSAEGRGAFF; CDR3nt: TGTGCCAGCAGCGCAGAGGGGCGGGGTGCTTTCTTT; v_gene: TRBV11-2; d_gene: NA; abundance: NA; j_gene: TRBJ1-1
CDR3aa: CASSTTWTGGGSPLHF; CDR3nt: TGTGCCAGTAGCACCACCTGGACAGGGGGCGGGTCACCCCTCCACTTT; v_gene: TRBV19; d_gene: TRBD1; abundance: NA; j_gene: TRBJ1-6
CDR3aa: CAFTPGGFF; CDR3nt: TGTGCCTTCACCCCTGGGGGCTTCTTC; v_gene: TRBV12-3/TRBV12-4; d_gene: NA; abundance: NA; j_gene: TRBJ2-1
CDR3aa: CASSTPGTGSSPLHF; CDR3nt: TGTGCCAGCAGTACTCCCGGGACAGGGAGTTCACCCCTCCACTTT; v_gene: TRBV27; d_gene: TRBD1; abundance: NA; j_gene: TRBJ1-6
CDR3aa: CASSYSAGTSINTEAFF; CDR3nt: TGTGCCAGCAGTTACTCGGCGGGGACGTCTATTAACACTGAAGCTTTCTTT; v_gene: TRBV6-2/TRBV6-3; d_gene: NA; abundance: NA; j_gene: TRBJ1-1
CDR3aa: CASRLQWDQPQHF; CDR3nt: TGTGCCAGCAGGCTACAGTGGGATCAGCCCCAGCATTTT; v_gene: TRBV6-5; d_gene: NA; abundance: NA; j_gene: TRBJ1-5
CDR3aa: CSVVRNNEQFF; CDR3nt: TGCAGCGTTGTCAGGAACAATGAGCAGTTCTTC; v_gene: TRBV29-1; d_gene: NA; abundance: NA; j_gene: TRBJ2-1
CDR3aa: CSVGPGRNEQFF; CDR3nt: TGCAGCGTTGGGCCAGGGCGCAATGAGCAGTTCTTC; v_gene: TRBV29-1; d_gene: NA; abundance: once; j_gene: TRBJ2-1
CDR3aa: CAIYGGVNTEAFF; CDR3nt: TGTGCCATTTATGGGGGGGTAAACACTGAAGCTTTCTTT; v_gene: TRBV10-3; d_gene: NA; abundance: NA; j_gene: TRBJ1-1
CDR3aa: CSASLGQDTGELFF; CDR3nt: TGCAGTGCTAGTCTGGGACAGGACACCGGGGAGCTGTTTTTT; v_gene: TRBV20-1; d_gene: TRBD1; abundance: NA; j_gene: TRBJ2-2
CDR3aa: CASSLGRGGQETQYF; CDR3nt: TGCGCCAGCAGCTTGGGGCGGGGGGGCCAAGAGACCCAGTACTTC; v_gene: TRBV5-1; d_gene: TRBD2; abundance: once; j_gene: TRBJ2-5
CDR3aa: CASAGAYNEQFF; CDR3nt: TGCGCCAGCGCGGGGGCCTACAATGAGCAGTTCTTC; v_gene: TRBV10-2; d_gene: TRBD2; abundance: NA; j_gene: TRBJ2-1
CDR3aa: CASSWAPAGRNEKLFF; CDR3nt: TGTGCCAGCAGTTGGGCCCCCGCGGGCAGGAATGAAAAACTGTTTTTT; v_gene: TRBV6-6; d_gene: NA; abundance: NA; j_gene: TRBJ1-4
CDR3aa: CASMGRSTEAFF; CDR3nt: TGTGCCAGCATGGGGCGTAGCACTGAAGCTTTCTTT; v_gene: TRBV25-1; d_gene: NA; abundance: NA; j_gene: TRBJ1-1